This T cell receptor beta chain appears in the sequencing data of a study of T cell repertoires in cytomegalovirus infection. This clonotype was observed at least ten times. Its antigen remains unknown. TCRdb ran MiXCR on the reads and lists one entry per CDR3 protein. The repertoire includes roughly 49,000 distinct CDR3 sequences, approximately 22% of them detected once, and 18% sits in the top ten. The CDR3 has 16 amino acids. Trimming took 4 bases from V and 0 from J, leaving 15 bases between them. The germline gives CDR1 MGHRA, CDR2 YSYEKL. The chain joins TRBV4-1 to TRBJ1-1; D unclear. Sequencing used PBMCs, sequenced either directly or after in vitro stimulation (not recorded which). This sequence was found in a human donor in good health (CMV status not recorded). Some clones in this sample may be carry-over from other donors' samples. CDR3 in amino acids: CASSPTPAVVNTEAFF. In DNA form, the CDR3 reads TGCGCCAGCAGCCCTACCCCAGCCGTTGTGAACACTGAAGCTTTCTTT.